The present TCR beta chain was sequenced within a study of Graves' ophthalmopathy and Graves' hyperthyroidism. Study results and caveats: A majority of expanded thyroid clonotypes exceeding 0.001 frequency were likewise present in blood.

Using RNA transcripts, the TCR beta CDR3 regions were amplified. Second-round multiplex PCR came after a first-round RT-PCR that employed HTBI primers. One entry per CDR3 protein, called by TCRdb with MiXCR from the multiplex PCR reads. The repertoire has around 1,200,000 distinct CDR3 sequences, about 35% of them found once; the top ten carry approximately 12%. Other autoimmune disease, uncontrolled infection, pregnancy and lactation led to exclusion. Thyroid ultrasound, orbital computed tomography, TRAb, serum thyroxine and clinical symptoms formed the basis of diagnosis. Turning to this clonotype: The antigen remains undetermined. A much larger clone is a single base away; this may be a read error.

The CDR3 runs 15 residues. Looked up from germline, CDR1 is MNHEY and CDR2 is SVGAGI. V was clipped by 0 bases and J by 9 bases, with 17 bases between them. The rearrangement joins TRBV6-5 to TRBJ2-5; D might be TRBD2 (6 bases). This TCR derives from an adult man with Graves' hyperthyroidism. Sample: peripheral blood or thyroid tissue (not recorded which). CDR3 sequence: CASSYSGLPGEPQYF. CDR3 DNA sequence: TGTGCCAGCAGTTACTCGGGTTTGCCGGGGGAGCCCCAGTACTTC.